The 31 T cell receptor beta chains below all came from one sample that was sequenced in a study of T-cell memory formation after mild COVID-19. TCRdb independently ran MiXCR on the 5' RACE reads; one entry per CDR3 protein. Here the sample spans fewer than 700,000 distinct CDR3 sequences, more than 15% being singletons. Sequenced: PBMCs or a T cell subset sorted from them (not recorded which). The receptors here all came from an adult woman who had mild COVID-19 (a few samples of this study predate the infection). Cell type and time point are not known.

The gene calls are TRBV6-4 and TRBJ2-3; D might be TRBD2 (5 bases). Germline values: CDR1 MRHNA, CDR2 SNTAGT. V was trimmed by 4 bases and J by 5 bases, leaving 10 bases between them. The CDR3 consists of 13 residues. CDR3 amino acids: CASSAEGLDTQYF. The CDR3 coding sequence is TGTGCCAGCAGTGCCGAGGGTTTAGATACGCAGTATTTT.

A few counts support this clonotype. V and J are TRBV6-1 and TRBJ2-7; D call uncertain. Germline values: CDR1 MNHNS, CDR2 SASEGT. V was trimmed by 5 bases and J by 2 bases, leaving 13 bases between them. The CDR3 is made up of 14 amino acids. This CDR3 is CASSTNRNTYEQYF. The DNA for the CDR3 is TGTGCCAGCAGTACCAACAGAAATACCTACGAGCAGTACTTC.

The chain employs TRBV4-2 and TRBJ1-4, with 7 bases lining up with TRBD1. The junction had 8 bases not matched to a gene; V was cut back by 4 bases and J by 6 bases. CDR3 size: 15 residues. CDR1 and CDR2 from the germline V gene are LGHNA and YNFKEQ. CDR3 loop: CASSLTGTDDEKLFF. CDR3 bases: TGTGCCAGCAGCCTTACCGGGACAGACGATGAAAAACTGTTTTTT.

This clonotype was seen only a few times. This chain's CDR3 is CASRKGAGSTDTQYF. The CDR3, as DNA: TGTGCCAGCAGAAAGGGGGCGGGGAGCACAGATACGCAGTATTTT. The chain links TRBV12-3 or TRBV12-4 to TRBJ2-3; tentative D call: TRBD1 (7 bases). Trimming took off 6 bases at V and 0 bases at J, with 13 bases between the two ends. The CDR3 has 15 amino acids.

The chain is built from TRBV7-3 and TRBJ2-2; TRBD2 matches at 10 bases. V lost 5 bases to trimming and J lost 5 bases; unmatched junction nucleotides: 5. The CDR3 covers 15 residues. The V gene's germline CDR1 is SGHTA and CDR2 FQGTGA. CDR3 residues: CASSNSGGPTGELFF. The CDR3 DNA reads TGTGCCAGCAGCAATAGCGGGGGGCCAACCGGGGAGCTGTTTTTT.

A few counts support this clonotype. The chain has TRBV29-1 and TRBJ1-1, with D uncertain. Germline V lookup: CDR1 SQVTM, CDR2 ANQGSEA. The CDR3 has 13 amino acids. V gave up 4 bases and J gave up 0 bases, with 9 bases separating them. The CDR3 is CSVVDGLNTEAFF. In DNA form, the CDR3 reads TGCAGCGTTGTTGACGGATTGAACACTGAAGCTTTCTTT. The full variable domain, rest sourced from reference TRBV29-1 and TRBJ1-1, is SAVISQKPSRDICQRGTSLTIQCQVDSQVTMMFWYRQQPGQSLTLIATANQGSEATYESGFVIDKFPISRPNLTFSTLTVSNMSPEDSSIYLCSVVDGLNTEAFFGQGTRLTVV.

J is TRBJ2-7 and V is TRBV12-3 or TRBV12-4; the match to TRBD1 covers 9 bases. Trimming at V came to 7 bases and at J to 2 bases, leaving 12 bases not matched to a gene. This CDR3 region has 16 residues. The CDR3 sequence: CASTHWGRQGAYEQYF. The CDR3 DNA follows: TGTGCCAGCACCCACTGGGGTAGACAGGGGGCCTACGAGCAGTACTTC.

Only a few counts were recorded for this clonotype. The chain uses TRBV7-2 and TRBJ2-2; the match to TRBD2 covers 10 bases. The CDR3 length is 15 residues. Per the germline V gene, CDR1 is SGHTA and CDR2 is FQGNSA. Germline trimming cut 2 bases from V and 4 bases from J; bases unmatched to any gene: 1. The CDR3, as DNA: TGTGCCAGCAGCTTAAGCGGGAGGGGCACCGGGGAGCTGTTTTTT. The encoded protein is CASSLSGRGTGELFF.

This clonotype has a handful of counts. In nucleotides, the CDR3 is TGCAGCGTTGTAAATCCAGGGGGCTATGAGCAGTTCTTC. Residues: CSVVNPGGYEQFF. V usage is TRBV29-1 and J usage is TRBJ2-1; TRBD1 matches at 8 bases. J gave up 8 bases and V 4 bases, and 7 bases lay outside the gene matches. CDR3 size: 13 residues. Germline CDR1 is SQVTM and CDR2 is ANQGSEA.

This clonotype appeared a few times. This CDR3 is CASSHPWGEKDTQYF. Written as DNA, the CDR3 is TGTGCCAGCAGCCATCCCTGGGGGGAGAAAGATACGCAGTATTTT. V gene TRBV3-1 combines with J gene TRBJ2-3; tentative D call: TRBD2 (6 bases). Trimming stripped 3 bases from V and 5 bases from J, with 15 bases between. Germline loops: CDR1 LGHDT, CDR2 YNNKEL (reference sequence). The CDR3 contains 15 residues.

This chain joins TRBV12-3 or TRBV12-4 and TRBJ2-7; D is perhaps TRBD1 or TRBD2 (5 bases each). The CDR3 runs to 15 residues. Trimming took off 1 base at V and 3 bases at J, with 13 bases between the two ends. CDR3 sequence reads: CASSLVGTKSYEQYF. CDR3 coding DNA: TGTGCCAGCAGTTTAGTGGGGACGAAAAGCTACGAGCAGTACTTC.

This clonotype appeared a few times. The chain links TRBV9 to TRBJ2-2; 7 bases map to TRBD1. Trimming at V came to 0 bases and at J to 4 bases, leaving 6 bases not matched to a gene. Looked up from germline, CDR1 is SGDLS and CDR2 is YYNGEE. CDR3 length: 16 residues. The CDR3 is CASSVGAGTATGELFF. The CDR3, as DNA: TGTGCCAGCAGCGTAGGGGCAGGGACAGCCACCGGGGAGCTGTTTTTT.

This clonotype has more than one count but fewer than ten. The V gene is TRBV11-3, the J gene TRBJ1-2; tentative D call: TRBD1 (6 bases). V was trimmed by 5 bases and J by 3 bases, leaving 19 bases between them. Germline-derived CDR1 and CDR2 are SGHNT and YENEEA. The CDR3 consists of 16 residues. The CDR3 DNA follows: TGTGCCAGCAGCCCACCCCCGGGGGCAGAACACTATGGCTACACCTTC. Translation gives CASSPPPGAEHYGYTF.

This clonotype was detected a few times. The chain links TRBV2 to TRBJ2-5; 10 nucleotides line up with TRBD2. CDR1 is SNHLY, CDR2 FYNNEI, per germline. The CDR3 spans 19 residues. After removal of 0 bases from V and 5 bases from J, the junction contained 15 bases not matched to a gene. CDR3 sequence reads: CASSEALPASGGSGETQYF. The CDR3, as DNA: TGTGCCAGCAGTGAAGCGCTTCCGGCTAGCGGGGGCTCAGGGGAGACCCAGTACTTC.

The CDR3 loop reads CSVRRAGGRGSTDTQYF. For the CDR3, the DNA is TGCAGCGTTCGGAGAGCGGGAGGGCGAGGTAGCACAGATACGCAGTATTTT. V gene TRBV29-1 combines with J gene TRBJ2-3; 10 bases align to TRBD2. The germline V gene has CDR1 SQVTM and CDR2 ANQGSEA. The CDR3 runs 17 residues. Losses at the gene ends were 5 bases for V and 0 bases for J; bases not matched to a gene: 11.

There are many counts of this clonotype. The chain employs TRBV7-2 and TRBJ2-7; no clear D gene. Per germline, CDR1 SGHTA and CDR2 FQGNSA. This CDR3 has 12 residues. V shed 5 bases and J shed 2 bases, with 7 bases lying between them. This chain's CDR3 is CASSPGTYEQYF. CDR3 DNA: TGTGCCAGCAGCCCCGGTACCTACGAGCAGTACTTC. The full variable domain, its missing parts supplied by reference TRBV7-2 and TRBJ2-7, is GAGVSQSPSNKVTEKGKDVELRCDPISGHTALYWYRQSLGQGLEFLIYFQGNSAPDKSGLPSDRFSAERTGGSVSTLTIQRTQQEDSAVYLCASSPGTYEQYFGPGTRLTVT.

The chain is built from TRBV7-8 and TRBJ2-3; D gene unclear. V was cut by 2 bases and J by 6 bases, with 9 bases left in between. This CDR3 has 13 amino acids. Germline CDR1 is SGHVS and CDR2 is FQNEAQ. CDR3 amino acids: CASSLNIGDTQYF. The CDR3 coding sequence is TGTGCCAGCAGCTTAAACATCGGGGATACGCAGTATTTT.

This chain connects TRBV29-1 to TRBJ2-7; the D is unclear. Trimming took 6 bases from V and 0 from J, leaving 9 bases between them. The CDR3 is 12 amino acids. Germline V CDR1 and CDR2: SQVTM, ANQGSEA. The CDR3 DNA reads TGCAGCGTCACAGCATACTCCTACGAGCAGTACTTC. Protein: CSVTAYSYEQYF.

This clonotype was found a few times. The chain joins TRBV11-3 to TRBJ2-1; TRBD2 agrees at 15 bases. The CDR3 has 18 amino acids. Germline V gene lookup returns CDR1 SGHNT and CDR2 YENEEA. The V and J ends lost 5 bases and 7 bases, in that order; junction bases with no gene match: 12. As DNA, the CDR3 is TGTGCCAGCAGCCCCGGACTAGCGGGAGGGCCGCATACGAATGAGCAGTTCTTC. Its translation is CASSPGLAGGPHTNEQFF.

The rearrangement uses TRBV9 and TRBJ2-5; 8 nucleotides line up with TRBD1. The CDR3 runs 15 residues. The germline gives CDR1 SGDLS, CDR2 YYNGEE. J gave up 2 bases and V 0 bases, and 3 bases lay outside the gene matches. CDR3 in DNA: TGTGCCAGCAGCGTAGCGACAGGGGCTCAAGAGACCCAGTACTTC. It translates to CASSVATGAQETQYF.

The rearrangement joins TRBV6-1 to TRBJ1-1, with no clear D. CDR3 length equals 14 residues. Germline CDR1 is MNHNS and CDR2 is SASEGT. V gave up 0 bases and J gave up 3 bases, with 8 bases separating them. The CDR3 nucleotides are TGTGCCAGCAGTGAAGCGGATACCTACACTGAAGCTTTCTTT. Residues: CASSEADTYTEAFF.

This clonotype was observed at least ten times. The V call is TRBV20-1, the J call TRBJ1-1; a possible D gene is TRBD1 (6 bases). The CDR3 sequence is 14 residues long. The germline V gene encodes CDR1 DFQATT and CDR2 SNEGSKA (reference sequence). Trimming removed 5 bases at V and 5 bases at J, with 18 bases between. This CDR3 reads CSAPAGGPGTEAFF. In DNA form, the CDR3 reads TGCAGTGCTCCGGCGGGGGGGCCGGGGACTGAAGCTTTCTTT.

This clonotype was seen only a few times. The chain joins TRBV4-3 to TRBJ2-7; no clear D. V lost 4 bases and J 5 bases, leaving 12 bases between the germline ends. Germline V gene lookup returns CDR1 LGHNA and CDR2 YSLEER. This CDR3 has 13 residues. The DNA of the CDR3 is TGCGCCAGCAGCCGGTCTGGACGGGACGAGCAGTACTTC. It encodes CASSRSGRDEQYF.

This clonotype has just a few counts. This chain links TRBV7-2 with TRBJ2-3; 8 nucleotides match TRBD1. Germline CDR1 and CDR2: SGHTA and FQGNSA. There are 13 residues in the CDR3. V was clipped by 8 bases and J by 5 bases; unmatched bases: 6. The CDR3: CASSRGLVDTQYF. Written as DNA, the CDR3 is TGTGCCAGCTCCAGGGGGCTCGTAGATACGCAGTATTTT.

This clonotype was counted between two and nine times. The V and J genes are TRBV7-2 and TRBJ2-1; TRBD1 might be the D (5 bases). The CDR3 covers 12 residues. V lost 5 bases, J lost 9 bases, and 11 bases lay in between. Germline assignment: CDR1 SGHTA and CDR2 FQGNSA. The DNA of the CDR3 is TGTGCCAGCAGCCCCCAGGGTAGTGAGCAGTTCTTC. Residues: CASSPQGSEQFF.

This clonotype turned up a few times. The gene calls are TRBV6-2 or TRBV6-3 and TRBJ1-1; 7 bases are shared with TRBD1. The CDR3 consists of 13 residues. V lost 8 bases and J lost 0; bases outside the gene matches: 3. Per germline, CDR1 MNHEY and CDR2 SVGEGT. CDR3 DNA sequence: TGTGCCAGCGTGGGACAGATGAACACTGAAGCTTTCTTT. Translating gives CASVGQMNTEAFF.

This clonotype was counted a few times. The chain employs TRBV12-3 or TRBV12-4 and TRBJ2-3; D unclear. This CDR3 contains 11 residues. Between the trimmed V and J ends, which lost 7 bases and 5 bases, there was a span of 7 bases. Here the CDR3 DNA reads TGTGCCAGCACCCGCGAAGATACGCAGTATTTT. Its translation: CASTREDTQYF.

V gene TRBV6-5 combines with J gene TRBJ2-1, with 10 bases matching TRBD1. V shed 6 bases, J shed 9 bases, and the junction held 8 bases outside the gene matches. The germline V gene has CDR1 MNHEY and CDR2 SVGAGI. The CDR3 is 14 residues long. The CDR3 DNA is TGTGCCAGCAGGTCCGGGACAGGGGCCAGTGAGCAGTTCTTC. Translating gives CASRSGTGASEQFF.

The rearrangement uses TRBV15 and TRBJ1-2; 9 bases are shared with TRBD1. The CDR3 spans 15 residues. Germline trimming cut 3 bases from V and 8 bases from J; bases unmatched to any gene: 10. Looked up from germline, CDR1 is LNHNV and CDR2 is YYDKDF (reference sequence). The CDR3 is CATSREQGARGGYTF. CDR3 in DNA: TGTGCCACCAGCAGGGAACAGGGGGCCCGTGGGGGCTACACCTTC. The whole variable domain, remainder taken from reference TRBV15 and TRBJ1-2, is DAMVIQNPRYQVTQFGKPVTLSCSQTLNHNVMYWYQQKSSQAPKLLFHYYDKDFNNEADTPDNFQSRRPNTSFCFLDIRSPGLGDTAMYLCATSREQGARGGYTFGSGTRLTVV.

The chain recombines TRBV5-1 with TRBJ1-1; D is ambiguous. The germline V gene encodes CDR1 SGHRS and CDR2 YFSETQ. Trimming stripped 7 bases from V and 5 bases from J, with 12 bases between. This CDR3 comprises 12 residues. The CDR3 nucleotides read TGCGCCAGCGGTGCCTCAGAAACTGAAGCTTTCTTT. Translating gives CASGASETEAFF. Supplemented by reference TRBV5-1 and TRBJ1-1, the full variable domain reads KAGVTQTPRYLIKTRGQQVTLSCSPISGHRSVSWYQQTPGQGLQFLFEYFSETQRNKGNFPGRFSGRQFSNSRSEMNVSTLELGDSALYLCASGASETEAFFGQGTRLTVV.

This clonotype was seen more than once but under ten times. The chain carries TRBV2 and TRBJ2-5; D not resolved. CDR3 length equals 13 residues. The germline V gene encodes CDR1 SNHLY and CDR2 FYNNEI. The V end lost 7 bases, the J end lost 2 bases, and 11 bases lay between the germline ends. The CDR3 region is CASKAFPQETQYF. CDR3 nucleotide sequence: TGTGCCAGCAAGGCGTTTCCTCAAGAGACCCAGTACTTC.